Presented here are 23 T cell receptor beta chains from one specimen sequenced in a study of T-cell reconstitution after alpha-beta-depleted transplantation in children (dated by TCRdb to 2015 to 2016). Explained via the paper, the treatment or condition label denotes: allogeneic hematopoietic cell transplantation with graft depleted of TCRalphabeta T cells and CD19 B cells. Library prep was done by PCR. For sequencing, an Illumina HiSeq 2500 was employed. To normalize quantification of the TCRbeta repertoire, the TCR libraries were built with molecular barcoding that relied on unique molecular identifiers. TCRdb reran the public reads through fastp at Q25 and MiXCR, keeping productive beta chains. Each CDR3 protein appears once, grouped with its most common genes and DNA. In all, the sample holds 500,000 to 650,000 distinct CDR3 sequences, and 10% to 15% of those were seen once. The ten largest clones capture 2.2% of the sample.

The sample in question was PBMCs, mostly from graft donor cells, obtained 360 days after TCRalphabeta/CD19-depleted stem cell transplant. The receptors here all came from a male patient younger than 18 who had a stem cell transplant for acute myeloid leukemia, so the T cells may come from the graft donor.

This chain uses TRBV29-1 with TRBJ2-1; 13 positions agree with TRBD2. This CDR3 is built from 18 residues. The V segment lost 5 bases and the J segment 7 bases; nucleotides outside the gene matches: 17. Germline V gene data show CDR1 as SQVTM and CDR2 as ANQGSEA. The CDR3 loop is CSVLPGLAGAGVANEQFF. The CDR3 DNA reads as TGCAGCGTTCTACCAGGACTAGCGGGAGCAGGGGTAGCAAATGAGCAGTTCTTC.

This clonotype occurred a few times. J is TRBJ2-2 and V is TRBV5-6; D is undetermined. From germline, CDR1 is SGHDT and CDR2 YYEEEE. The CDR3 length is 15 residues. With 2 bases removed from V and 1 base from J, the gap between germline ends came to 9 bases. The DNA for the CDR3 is TGTGCCAGCAGCTTCGGATACTGGAACACCGGGGAGCTGTTTTTT. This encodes CASSFGYWNTGELFF. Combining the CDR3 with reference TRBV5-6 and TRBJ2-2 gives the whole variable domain DAGVTQSPTHLIKTRGQQVTLRCSPKSGHDTVSWYQQALGQGPQFIFQYYEEEERQRGNFPDRFSGHQFPNYSSELNVNALLLGDSALYLCASSFGYWNTGELFFGEGSRLTVL.

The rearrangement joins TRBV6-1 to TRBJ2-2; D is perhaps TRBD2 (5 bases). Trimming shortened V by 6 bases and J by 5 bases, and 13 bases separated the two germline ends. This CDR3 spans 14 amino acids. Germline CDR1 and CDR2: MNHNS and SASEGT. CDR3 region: CASRPRGGTGELFF. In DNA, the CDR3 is TGTGCCAGCAGGCCCCGGGGTGGGACCGGGGAGCTGTTTTTT.

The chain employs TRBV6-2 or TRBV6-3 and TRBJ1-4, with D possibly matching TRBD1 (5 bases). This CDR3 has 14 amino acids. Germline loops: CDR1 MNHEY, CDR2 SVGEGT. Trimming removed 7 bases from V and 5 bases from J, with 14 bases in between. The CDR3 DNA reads TGTGCCAGCACGTGGGGCAGGATAAATGAAAAACTGTTTTTT. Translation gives CASTWGRINEKLFF.

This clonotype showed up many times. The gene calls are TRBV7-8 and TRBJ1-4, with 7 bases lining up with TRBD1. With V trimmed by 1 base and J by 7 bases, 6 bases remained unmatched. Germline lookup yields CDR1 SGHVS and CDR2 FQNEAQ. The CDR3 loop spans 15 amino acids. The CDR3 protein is CASSLDRGLGEKLFF. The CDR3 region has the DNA TGTGCCAGCAGCTTAGATAGGGGGCTCGGTGAAAAACTGTTTTTT.

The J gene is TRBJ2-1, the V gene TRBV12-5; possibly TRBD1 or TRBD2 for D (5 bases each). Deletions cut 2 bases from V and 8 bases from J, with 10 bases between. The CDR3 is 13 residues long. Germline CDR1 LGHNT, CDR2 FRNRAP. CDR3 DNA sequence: TGTGCTAGTGGTTTGACCGGGGCGGATGAGCAGTTCTTC. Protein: CASGLTGADEQFF. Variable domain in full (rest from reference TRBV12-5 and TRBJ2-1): DARVTQTPRHKVTEMGQEVTMRCQPILGHNTVFWYRQTMMQGLELLAYFRNRAPLDDSGMPKDRFSAEMPDATLATLKIQPSEPRDSAVYFCASGLTGADEQFFGPGTRLTVL.

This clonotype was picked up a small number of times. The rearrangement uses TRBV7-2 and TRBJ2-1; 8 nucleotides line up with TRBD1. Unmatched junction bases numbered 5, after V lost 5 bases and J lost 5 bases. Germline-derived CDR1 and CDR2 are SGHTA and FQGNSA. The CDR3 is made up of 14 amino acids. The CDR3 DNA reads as TGTGCCAGCAGCACCCGGACAGGGAACAATGAGCAGTTCTTC. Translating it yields CASSTRTGNNEQFF.

The CDR3 DNA reads as TGTGCCTGGACCCAGCGAGGGATGTCAGATACGCAGTATTTT. It encodes CAWTQRGMSDTQYF. The V call is TRBV30, the J call TRBJ2-3; D is possibly TRBD2 (5 bases). Trimming took off 4 bases at V and 4 bases at J, with 15 bases between the two ends. The CDR3 has 14 residues. Germline loops: CDR1 GTSNPN, CDR2 SVGIG (reference sequence).

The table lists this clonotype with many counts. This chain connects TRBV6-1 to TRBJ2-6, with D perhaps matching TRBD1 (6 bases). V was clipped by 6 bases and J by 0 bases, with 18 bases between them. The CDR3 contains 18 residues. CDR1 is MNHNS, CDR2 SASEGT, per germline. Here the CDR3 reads CASRGQTPFFSGANVLTF. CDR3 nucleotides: TGTGCCAGCAGAGGACAGACCCCATTCTTCTCTGGGGCCAACGTCCTGACTTTC.

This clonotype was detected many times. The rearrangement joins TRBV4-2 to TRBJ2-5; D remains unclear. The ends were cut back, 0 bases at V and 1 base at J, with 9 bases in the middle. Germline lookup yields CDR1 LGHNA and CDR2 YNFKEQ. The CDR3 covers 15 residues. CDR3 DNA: TGTGCCAGCAGCCAAGATAAGGGCAGCCAAGAGACCCAGTACTTC. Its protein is CASSQDKGSQETQYF.

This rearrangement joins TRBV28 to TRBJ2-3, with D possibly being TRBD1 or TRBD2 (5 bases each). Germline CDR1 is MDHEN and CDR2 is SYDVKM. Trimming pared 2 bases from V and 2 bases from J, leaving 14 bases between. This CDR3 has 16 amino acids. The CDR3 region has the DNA TGTGCCAGCAGTTTAGGGGCTAGCCGATCCACAGATACGCAGTATTTT. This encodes CASSLGASRSTDTQYF.

The CDR3 coding sequence is TGTGCCAGCAGTTTACCGACTCTGGCTTACGAGCAGTACTTC. Protein product: CASSLPTLAYEQYF. J is TRBJ2-7 and V is TRBV28; D ambiguous. The CDR3 has 14 residues. Trimming shortened V by 2 bases and J by 4 bases, and 12 bases separated the two germline ends. Per germline, CDR1 MDHEN and CDR2 SYDVKM.

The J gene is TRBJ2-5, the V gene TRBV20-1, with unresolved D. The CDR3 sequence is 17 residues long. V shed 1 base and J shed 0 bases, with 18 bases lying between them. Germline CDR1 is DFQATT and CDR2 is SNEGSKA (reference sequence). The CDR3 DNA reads TGCAGTGCTAGAGCGTCCAAGGGAAGAGGCTACCAAGAGACCCAGTACTTC. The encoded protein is CSARASKGRGYQETQYF.

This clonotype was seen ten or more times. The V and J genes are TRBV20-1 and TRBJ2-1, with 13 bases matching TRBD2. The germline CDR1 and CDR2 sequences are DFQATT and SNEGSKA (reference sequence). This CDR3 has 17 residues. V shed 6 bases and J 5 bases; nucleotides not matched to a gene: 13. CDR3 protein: CSAGGLAGALPDNEQFF. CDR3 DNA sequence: TGCAGTGCGGGCGGACTAGCGGGAGCCCTTCCCGACAATGAGCAGTTCTTC.

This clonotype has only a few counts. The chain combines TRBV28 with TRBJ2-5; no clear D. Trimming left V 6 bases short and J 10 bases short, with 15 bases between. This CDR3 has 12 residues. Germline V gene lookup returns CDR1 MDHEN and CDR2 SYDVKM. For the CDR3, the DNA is TGTGCCAGCAGCCCCCCTTACTCCCGCCAGTACTTC. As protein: CASSPPYSRQYF.

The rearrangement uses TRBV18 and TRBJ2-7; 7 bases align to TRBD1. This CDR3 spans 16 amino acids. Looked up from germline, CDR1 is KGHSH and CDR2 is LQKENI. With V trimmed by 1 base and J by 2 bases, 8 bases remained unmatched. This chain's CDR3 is CASSPRTDRVTYEQYF. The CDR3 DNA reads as TGTGCCAGCTCACCACGAACTGACAGGGTGACCTACGAGCAGTACTTC.

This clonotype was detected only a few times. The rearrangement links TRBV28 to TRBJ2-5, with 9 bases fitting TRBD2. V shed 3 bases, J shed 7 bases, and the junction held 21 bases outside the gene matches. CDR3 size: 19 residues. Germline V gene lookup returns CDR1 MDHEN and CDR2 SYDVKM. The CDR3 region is CASSLRVGLASRTGGTQYF. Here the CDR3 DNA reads TGTGCCAGCAGTTTGAGAGTGGGACTAGCATCCCGGACCGGGGGGACCCAGTACTTC.

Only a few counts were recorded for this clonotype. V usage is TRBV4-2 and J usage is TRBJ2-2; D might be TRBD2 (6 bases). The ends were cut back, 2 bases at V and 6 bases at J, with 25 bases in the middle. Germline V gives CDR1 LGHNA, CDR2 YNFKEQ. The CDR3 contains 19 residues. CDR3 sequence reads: CASSQNYGGRGLISGELFF. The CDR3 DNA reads TGTGCCAGCAGCCAAAATTATGGGGGGAGAGGCCTTATCTCCGGGGAGCTGTTTTTT.

CDR3: CSAQLAGVQYEQYF. DNA of the CDR3: TGCAGTGCCCAGCTAGCGGGAGTTCAGTACGAGCAGTACTTC. The genes are TRBV20-1 and TRBJ2-7; 10 bases fit TRBD2. With 6 bases clipped from V and 4 bases from J, the junction kept 9 bases outside the gene matches. CDR3 length: 14 amino acids. CDR1 and CDR2 (germline): DFQATT, SNEGSKA (reference sequence).

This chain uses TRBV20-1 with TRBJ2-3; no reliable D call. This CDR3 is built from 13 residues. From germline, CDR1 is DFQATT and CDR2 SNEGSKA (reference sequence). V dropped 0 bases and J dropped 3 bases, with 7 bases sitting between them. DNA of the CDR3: TGCAGTGCTAGAGAACTATCTACAGATACGCAGTATTTT. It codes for CSARELSTDTQYF.

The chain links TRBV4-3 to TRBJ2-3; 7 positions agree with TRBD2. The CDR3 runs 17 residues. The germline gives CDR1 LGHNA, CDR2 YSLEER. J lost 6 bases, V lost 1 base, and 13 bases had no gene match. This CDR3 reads CASSQGGGLPSRDTQYF. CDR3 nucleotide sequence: TGCGCCAGCAGCCAAGGGGGGGGACTACCTAGCAGGGATACGCAGTATTTT.

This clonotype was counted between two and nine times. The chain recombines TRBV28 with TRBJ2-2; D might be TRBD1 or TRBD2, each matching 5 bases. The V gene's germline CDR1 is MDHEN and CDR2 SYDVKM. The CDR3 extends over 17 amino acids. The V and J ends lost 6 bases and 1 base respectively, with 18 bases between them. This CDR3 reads CASSHLVGTVNTGELFF. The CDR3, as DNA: TGTGCCAGCAGCCATTTGGTGGGGACGGTGAACACCGGGGAGCTGTTTTTT.

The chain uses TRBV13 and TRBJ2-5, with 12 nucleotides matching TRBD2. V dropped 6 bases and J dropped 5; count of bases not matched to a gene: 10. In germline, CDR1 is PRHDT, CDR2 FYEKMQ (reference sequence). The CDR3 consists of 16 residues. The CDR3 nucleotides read TGTGCCAGCAGTACCCGACGACTAGCGGGAGTTGAGACCCAGTACTTC. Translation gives CASSTRRLAGVETQYF.